This T cell receptor beta chain was observed in a study of blood T cell repertoires in COVID-19. Study as a whole: Specimens from acute and convalescent COVID-19 originated in the United States, Italy and Spain.

The V segment lost 4 bases and the J segment 7 bases; nucleotides outside the gene matches: 3. Germline values: CDR1 SGHAT, CDR2 FQNNGV. The CDR3 consists of 14 residues. The data were produced by immunoSEQ multiplex PCR, yet TCRdb's version contains in-frame clones alone and is incomplete. The repertoire consists of around 250,000 clones, with more than 85% occurring once and the leading ten covering roughly 1.6%. This clone showed up just a few times. Participants were placed into cohorts based on the clinical history they reported. What was sequenced was PBMCs or T cells enriched from blood (not recorded which). The rearrangement joins TRBV11-2 to TRBJ1-4, with TRBD1 matching 10 bases. The clonotype originates from a woman aged 45 to 65 who had recovered from COVID-19. The DNA of the CDR3 is TGTGCCAGCAGCTCCCGGGACAGGGGTGAAAAACTGTTTTTT. It codes for CASSSRDRGEKLFF. Full variable domain (remainder filled in from reference TRBV11-2 and TRBJ1-4): EAGVAQSPRYKIIEKRQSVAFWCNPISGHATLYWYQQILGQGPKLLIQFQNNGVVDDSQLPKDRFSAERLKGVDSTLKIQPAKLEDSAVYLCASSSRDRGEKLFFGSGTQLSVL.